The 9 T cell receptor beta chains in this list originate from one sample, sequenced in a study of cytotoxic CD8 clonotypes in ibrutinib-treated CLL. Assay used: immunoSEQ multiplex PCR; TCRdb lists only in-frame clones, some missing. The sample carries some 130,000 clones, approximately 85% recorded once. The starting material was PBMCs, obtained after 24 months of ibrutinib treatment. Source of these receptors: a human donor with chronic lymphocytic leukemia.

The CDR3 region has the DNA TGTGCCAGCTCACTGCCGCGAGTTGGAAACACCATATATTTT. This sequence encodes CASSLPRVGNTIYF. This chain uses TRBV18 with TRBJ1-3; no definite D call. Germline V gene lookup returns CDR1 KGHSH and CDR2 LQKENI. This CDR3 is 14 amino acids long. Deletions cut 4 bases from V and 3 bases from J, with 10 bases between.

This CDR3 reads CASSQALGVRYNEQFF. CDR3 sequence (DNA): TGCGCCAGCAGCCAAGCGTTAGGGGTTCGCTACAATGAGCAGTTCTTC. The chain employs TRBV4-3 and TRBJ2-1, with D tentatively TRBD1 (5 bases). Germline-derived CDR1 and CDR2 are LGHNA and YSLEER. V was clipped by 1 base and J by 3 bases, with 13 bases between them. This CDR3 spans 16 amino acids.

This rearrangement joins TRBV6-1 to TRBJ1-4; D might be TRBD1 (5 bases). In germline, CDR1 is MNHNS, CDR2 SASEGT. CDR3 size: 15 residues. V dropped 4 bases and J dropped 7 bases, with 16 bases sitting between them. Written as DNA, the CDR3 is TGTGCCAGCAGTGTATTGGGGGGTTTCTCTGAAAAACTGTTTTTT. Translating gives CASSVLGGFSEKLFF.

This chain links TRBV6-6 with TRBJ2-7; maybe TRBD1 (5 bases). From germline, CDR1 is MNHNY and CDR2 SVGAGI (reference sequence). The V end lost 2 bases, the J end lost 4 bases, and 15 bases lay between the germline ends. This CDR3 region has 15 residues. This CDR3 reads CASSYVSRVAYEQYF. The CDR3 DNA is TGTGCCAGCAGTTACGTTTCCAGGGTAGCTTACGAGCAGTACTTC.

The chain is built from TRBV27 and TRBJ2-5; 9 bases agree with TRBD1. Germline CDR1 and CDR2: MNHEY and SMNVEV (reference sequence). Trimming cost V 11 bases and J 0 bases; bases outside gene matches: 7. This CDR3 comprises 14 residues. The CDR3, as DNA: TGTGCCTCGCAAGACAGGGGGTACCAAGAGACCCAGTACTTC. Encoded protein: CASQDRGYQETQYF.

This chain links TRBV28 with TRBJ1-6; D remains unclear. This CDR3 is built from 17 residues. Trimming removed 2 bases from V and 1 base from J, with 12 bases in between. Germline CDR1 and CDR2: MDHEN and SYDVKM. CDR3 sequence reads: CASSLLQSNSYNSPLHF. The CDR3 DNA reads as TGTGCCAGCAGTTTACTCCAAAGCAATTCCTATAATTCACCCCTCCACTTT.

The V gene is TRBV5-4, the J gene TRBJ2-7, with 10 positions matching TRBD2. Germline CDR1 SGHNT, CDR2 YYREEE (reference sequence). Trimming took 4 bases from V and 5 from J; bases not matched to a gene: 9. The CDR3 is 15 residues long. CDR3 region: CASSGKREGLDEQYF. CDR3 DNA: TGTGCCAGCAGCGGCAAGCGGGAGGGCCTAGACGAGCAGTACTTC.

The J gene is TRBJ1-3, the V gene TRBV15; D is ambiguous. This CDR3 has 14 amino acids. Trimming pared 0 bases from V and 4 bases from J, leaving 7 bases between. From germline, CDR1 is LNHNV and CDR2 YYDKDF (reference sequence). The CDR3 region is CATSRDGRGNTIYF. The CDR3, as DNA: TGTGCCACCAGCAGAGATGGTAGGGGAAACACCATATATTTT.

The chain links TRBV7-9 to TRBJ1-2; 7 nucleotides line up with TRBD1. There are 15 residues in the CDR3. V lost 6 bases to trimming and J lost 4 bases; unmatched junction nucleotides: 11. CDR1 and CDR2 from the germline V gene are SEHNR and FQNEAQ (reference sequence). Here the CDR3 reads CASSPSRQGLYGYTF. CDR3 bases: TGTGCCAGCAGTCCCTCCCGACAGGGCCTCTATGGCTACACCTTC.